This T cell receptor (beta chain) derives from a study of T cell responses to AZD1222 COVID-19 vaccine. A word on this clone: Antigen specificity is unknown.

CDR3 length: 15 residues. CDR1 SGHDT and CDR2 YYEEEE come from the germline V gene. With 1 base removed from V and 3 bases from J, the gap between germline ends came to 14 bases. Profiled with immunoSEQ multiplex PCR; TCRdb holds only in-frame clones, not every one. The repertoire holds some 150,000 clones, with approximately 95% as singletons. Notes on the study in general: Possibly, clonal diversity was underestimated; donors were largely white British and included more females. Unmutated variant regions are reportedly targeted by nearly half of spike-specific TCRs.

The gene calls are TRBV5-6 and TRBJ2-7; D gene uncertain. This material consisted of peripheral blood, taken on day 0 of AZD1222 vaccination. This clonotype was obtained from an adult in good health. The CDR3 DNA follows: TGTGCCAGCAGCTTGTGGATCCTTCCAAACTACGAGCAGTACTTC. Its translation: CASSLWILPNYEQYF.